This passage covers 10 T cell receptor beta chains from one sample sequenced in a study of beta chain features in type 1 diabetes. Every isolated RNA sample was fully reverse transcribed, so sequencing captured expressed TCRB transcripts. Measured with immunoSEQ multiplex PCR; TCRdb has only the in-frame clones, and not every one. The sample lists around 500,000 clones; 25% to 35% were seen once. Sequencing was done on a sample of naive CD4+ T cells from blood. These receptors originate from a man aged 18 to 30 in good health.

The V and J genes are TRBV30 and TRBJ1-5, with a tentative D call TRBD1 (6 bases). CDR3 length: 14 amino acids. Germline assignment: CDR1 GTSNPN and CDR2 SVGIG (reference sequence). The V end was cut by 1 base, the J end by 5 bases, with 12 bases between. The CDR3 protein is CAWSGGLGDQPQHF. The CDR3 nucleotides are TGTGCCTGGAGTGGGGGGCTGGGAGATCAGCCCCAGCATTTT.

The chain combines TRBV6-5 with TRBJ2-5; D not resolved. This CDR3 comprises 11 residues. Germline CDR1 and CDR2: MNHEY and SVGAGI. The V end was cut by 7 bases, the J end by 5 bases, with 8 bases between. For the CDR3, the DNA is TGTGCCAGCACCGGTGGGGAGACCCAGTACTTC. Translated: CASTGGETQYF.

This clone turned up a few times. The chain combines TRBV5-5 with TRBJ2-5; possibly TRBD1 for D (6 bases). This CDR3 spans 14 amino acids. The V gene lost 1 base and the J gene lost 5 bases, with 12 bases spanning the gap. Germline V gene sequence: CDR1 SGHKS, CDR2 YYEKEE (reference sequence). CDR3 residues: CASSLLGARETQYF. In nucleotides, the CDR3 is TGTGCCAGCAGCTTGCTGGGGGCGAGGGAGACCCAGTACTTC.

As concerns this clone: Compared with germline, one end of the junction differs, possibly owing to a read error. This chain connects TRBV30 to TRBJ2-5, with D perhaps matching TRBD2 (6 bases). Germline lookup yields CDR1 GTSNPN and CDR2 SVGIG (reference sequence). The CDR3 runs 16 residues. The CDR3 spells CAGSVPGPTSQETQYF. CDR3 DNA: TGTGCCGGGAGTGTGCCGGGACCGACTAGCCAAGAGACCCAGTACTTC.

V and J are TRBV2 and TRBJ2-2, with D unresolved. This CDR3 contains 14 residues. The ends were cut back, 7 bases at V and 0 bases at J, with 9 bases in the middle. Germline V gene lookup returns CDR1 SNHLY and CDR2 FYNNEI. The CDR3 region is CASKKGANTGELFF. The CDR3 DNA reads TGTGCCAGCAAGAAGGGCGCGAACACCGGGGAGCTGTTTTTT.

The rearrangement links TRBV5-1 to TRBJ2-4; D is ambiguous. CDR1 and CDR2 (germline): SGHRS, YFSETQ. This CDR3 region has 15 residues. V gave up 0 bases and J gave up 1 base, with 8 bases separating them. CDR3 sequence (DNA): TGCGCCAGCAGCTTGGGCTATGAGGCCAAAAACATTCAGTACTTC. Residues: CASSLGYEAKNIQYF.

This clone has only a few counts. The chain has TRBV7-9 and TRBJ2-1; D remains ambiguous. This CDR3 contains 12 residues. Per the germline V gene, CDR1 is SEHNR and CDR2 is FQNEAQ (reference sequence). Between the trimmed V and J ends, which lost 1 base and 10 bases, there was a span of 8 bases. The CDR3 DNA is TGTGCCAGCAGCTTAGATATCCTAGAGCAGTTCTTC. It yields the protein CASSLDILEQFF.

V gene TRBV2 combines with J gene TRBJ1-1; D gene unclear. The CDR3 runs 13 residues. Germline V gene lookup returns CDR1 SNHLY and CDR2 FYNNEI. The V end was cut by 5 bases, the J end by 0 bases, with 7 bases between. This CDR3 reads CASSLALNTEAFF. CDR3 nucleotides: TGTGCCAGCAGTCTAGCGCTGAACACTGAAGCTTTCTTT.

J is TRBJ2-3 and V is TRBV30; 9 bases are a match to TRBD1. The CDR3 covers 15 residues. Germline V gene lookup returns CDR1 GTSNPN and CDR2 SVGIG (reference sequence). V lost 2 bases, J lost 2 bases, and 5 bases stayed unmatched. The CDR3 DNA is TGTGCCTGGAGTAGCGGGGACAGGGCCACAGATACGCAGTATTTT. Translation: CAWSSGDRATDTQYF.

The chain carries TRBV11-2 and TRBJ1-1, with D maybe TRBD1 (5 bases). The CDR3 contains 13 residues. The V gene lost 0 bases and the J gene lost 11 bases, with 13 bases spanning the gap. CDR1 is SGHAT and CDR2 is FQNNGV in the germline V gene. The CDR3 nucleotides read TGTGCCAGCAGCTTAGATGGGGGGTTAAGGGCTTTCTTT. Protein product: CASSLDGGLRAFF.